A selection of T cell receptor beta chains follows, all from one sample in a study of identical twins. TCRdb recomputed calls from the 5' RACE reads with MiXCR, one row per CDR3 protein. The repertoire includes some 1,700,000 distinct CDR3 sequences, 32% of them detected once, and about 0.27% sits in the top ten. The specimen was cord blood. All receptors derive from a newborn girl in good health. Each CDR3 is given with its conserved first and last residue. Each record gives: J gene, D gene, clone size, V gene, CDR3 protein, CDR3 DNA. D genes are given only for firm matches. A clone size is listed for some rows: how often the clone was seen (once, few, many), or a class if it is expanded.

J gene: TRBJ2-1; D gene: TRBD2; clone size: few; V gene: TRBV27; CDR3 protein: CASSLRRTSGRDEQFF; CDR3 DNA: TGTGCCAGCAGTTTACGCCGGACTAGCGGGAGGGATGAGCAGTTCTTC
J gene: TRBJ1-1; D gene: TRBD1; clone size: -; V gene: TRBV29-1; CDR3 protein: CSVGPYRGSMNTEAFF; CDR3 DNA: TGCAGCGTTGGTCCGTACAGGGGGTCCATGAACACTGAAGCTTTCTTT
J gene: TRBJ2-7; D gene: TRBD2; clone size: -; V gene: TRBV20-1; CDR3 protein: CSARGRTSGRMYQYF; CDR3 DNA: TGCAGTGCTAGAGGCCGTACTAGCGGGAGGATGTACCAGTACTTC
J gene: TRBJ1-6; D gene: -; clone size: -; V gene: TRBV5-5; CDR3 protein: CATAMGLLNSPLQF; CDR3 DNA: TGTGCCACCGCAATGGGCCTCCTGAATTCACCCCTCCAATTT
J gene: TRBJ1-5; D gene: TRBD1; clone size: -; V gene: TRBV28; CDR3 protein: CASSSAPETGHQPQHF; CDR3 DNA: TGTGCCAGCAGTTCCGCCCCGGAGACAGGGCATCAGCCCCAGCATTTT
J gene: TRBJ1-4; D gene: TRBD1; clone size: few; V gene: TRBV6-6; CDR3 protein: CASRTAQGREKLFF; CDR3 DNA: TGTGCCAGCAGAACCGCACAGGGGAGGGAAAAACTGTTTTTT
J gene: TRBJ2-7; D gene: -; clone size: few; V gene: TRBV11-2; CDR3 protein: CASSPGLSSYNEQYF; CDR3 DNA: TGTGCCAGCAGTCCGGGCTTGAGCTCCTACAATGAGCAGTACTTC
J gene: TRBJ2-2; D gene: TRBD2; clone size: -; V gene: TRBV12-3/TRBV12-4; CDR3 protein: CASSPLAAKWELFF; CDR3 DNA: TGTGCCAGCAGTCCGCTAGCGGCCAAGTGGGAGCTGTTTTTT
J gene: TRBJ2-7; D gene: -; clone size: -; V gene: TRBV7-2; CDR3 protein: CASSYTGTASSYEQYF; CDR3 DNA: TGTGCCAGCAGTTATACCGGGACTGCGAGCTCCTACGAGCAGTACTTC
J gene: TRBJ2-2; D gene: -; clone size: -; V gene: TRBV4-2; CDR3 protein: CASSHPGHPNTGELFF; CDR3 DNA: TGTGCCAGCAGCCACCCGGGACACCCGAACACCGGGGAGCTGTTTTTT
J gene: TRBJ1-5; D gene: -; clone size: -; V gene: TRBV2; CDR3 protein: CANSDRWGPGQPQHF; CDR3 DNA: TGTGCCAACAGTGATAGGTGGGGGCCCGGTCAGCCCCAGCATTTT
J gene: TRBJ1-2; D gene: TRBD1; clone size: few; V gene: TRBV10-3; CDR3 protein: CAISADRGRDGYTF; CDR3 DNA: TGTGCCATCAGTGCAGACAGGGGGCGGGATGGCTACACCTTC
J gene: TRBJ1-2; D gene: TRBD1; clone size: many; V gene: TRBV3-1; CDR3 protein: CASSQGQGDGYTF; CDR3 DNA: TGTGCCAGCAGCCAAGGACAGGGTGACGGCTACACCTTC
J gene: TRBJ1-5; D gene: TRBD1; clone size: -; V gene: TRBV20-1; CDR3 protein: CSARAGDRGRMGNQPQHF; CDR3 DNA: TGCAGTGCTAGAGCGGGGGACAGGGGAAGGATGGGCAATCAGCCCCAGCATTTT
J gene: TRBJ1-5; D gene: TRBD1; clone size: many; V gene: TRBV5-1; CDR3 protein: CASSTTGNQPQHF; CDR3 DNA: TGCGCCAGCAGCACGACAGGGAATCAGCCCCAGCATTTT
J gene: TRBJ1-6; D gene: -; clone size: -; V gene: TRBV11-1; CDR3 protein: CASSLSGRTYNSPLHF; CDR3 DNA: TGTGCCAGCAGCTTATCGGGACGGACATATAATTCACCCCTCCACTTT
J gene: TRBJ2-7; D gene: -; clone size: -; V gene: TRBV27; CDR3 protein: CASSSRRGQWYF; CDR3 DNA: TGTGCCAGCAGTTCGAGACGGGGTCAGTGGTACTTC
J gene: TRBJ2-7; D gene: TRBD2; clone size: -; V gene: TRBV14; CDR3 protein: CASSPSSGSMYEQYF; CDR3 DNA: TGTGCCAGCAGCCCCTCTAGCGGGAGTATGTACGAGCAGTACTTC
J gene: TRBJ2-1; D gene: -; clone size: many; V gene: TRBV5-1; CDR3 protein: CASSLAASVRSYNEQFF; CDR3 DNA: TGCGCCAGCAGCTTGGCGGCTAGCGTCCGCTCCTACAATGAGCAGTTCTTC
J gene: TRBJ1-4; D gene: TRBD1; clone size: -; V gene: TRBV7-9; CDR3 protein: CASSPRQGRWEKLFF; CDR3 DNA: TGTGCCAGCAGCCCCCGACAGGGGCGCTGGGAAAAACTGTTTTTT
J gene: TRBJ1-1; D gene: -; clone size: few; V gene: TRBV28; CDR3 protein: CASKGFRNTEAFF; CDR3 DNA: TGTGCCAGCAAGGGATTCCGGAACACTGAAGCTTTCTTT
J gene: TRBJ1-6; D gene: TRBD1; clone size: -; V gene: TRBV2; CDR3 protein: CASRPDRGASTYNSPLHF; CDR3 DNA: TGTGCCAGCAGACCCGACAGGGGCGCATCGACCTATAATTCACCCCTCCACTTT
J gene: TRBJ1-5; D gene: -; clone size: few; V gene: TRBV27; CDR3 protein: CASGRTATDWKAQHF; CDR3 DNA: TGTGCCAGCGGTCGGACAGCTACAGATTGGAAAGCCCAGCATTTT
J gene: TRBJ2-5; D gene: TRBD2; clone size: -; V gene: TRBV20-1; CDR3 protein: CSARSSGEYQETQYF; CDR3 DNA: TGCAGTGCTAGATCTAGCGGAGAGTACCAAGAGACCCAGTACTTC
J gene: TRBJ2-5; D gene: -; clone size: many; V gene: TRBV25-1; CDR3 protein: CAIEYQETQYF; CDR3 DNA: TGTGCCATCGAGTACCAAGAGACCCAGTACTTC
J gene: TRBJ2-7; D gene: -; clone size: many; V gene: TRBV18; CDR3 protein: CASSRGESYEQYF; CDR3 DNA: TGTGCCAGCTCACGTGGCGAATCCTACGAGCAGTACTTC
J gene: TRBJ2-1; D gene: TRBD1; clone size: -; V gene: TRBV7-9; CDR3 protein: CASSLTHRGHNEQFF; CDR3 DNA: TGTGCCAGCAGCTTAACGCACAGGGGTCACAATGAGCAGTTCTTC
J gene: TRBJ2-1; D gene: -; clone size: few; V gene: TRBV3-1; CDR3 protein: CASIPRRGPYNEQFF; CDR3 DNA: TGTGCCAGCATCCCTAGGCGGGGGCCCTACAATGAGCAGTTCTTC
J gene: TRBJ1-2; D gene: -; clone size: -; V gene: TRBV29-1; CDR3 protein: CSVEEVTVIYGYTF; CDR3 DNA: TGCAGCGTTGAAGAAGTTACAGTGATCTATGGCTACACCTTC
J gene: TRBJ1-5; D gene: -; clone size: -; V gene: TRBV19; CDR3 protein: CASSIRRQHQPQHF; CDR3 DNA: TGTGCCAGTAGTATCAGGCGACAGCATCAGCCCCAGCATTTT
J gene: TRBJ1-2; D gene: -; clone size: -; V gene: TRBV12-3/TRBV12-4; CDR3 protein: CASSFRVQGGYTF; CDR3 DNA: TGTGCCAGCAGTTTTCGGGTGCAGGGTGGCTACACCTTC
J gene: TRBJ2-5; D gene: TRBD2; clone size: -; V gene: TRBV20-1; CDR3 protein: CSAGLAGGDEQYF; CDR3 DNA: TGCAGTGCTGGGCTAGCGGGAGGAGATGAGCAGTACTTC
J gene: TRBJ2-7; D gene: -; clone size: few; V gene: TRBV12-3/TRBV12-4; CDR3 protein: CASTKGVPYEQYF; CDR3 DNA: TGTGCCAGCACCAAAGGGGTTCCCTACGAGCAGTACTTC
J gene: TRBJ2-7; D gene: TRBD2; clone size: -; V gene: TRBV20-1; CDR3 protein: CSARASGTSGRNEQYF; CDR3 DNA: TGCAGTGCTAGAGCCTCCGGGACTAGCGGGAGAAACGAGCAGTACTTC
J gene: TRBJ1-1; D gene: TRBD1; clone size: few; V gene: TRBV12-3/TRBV12-4; CDR3 protein: CASSPSDRAGNTEAFF; CDR3 DNA: TGTGCCAGCAGTCCCTCAGACAGGGCAGGGAACACTGAAGCTTTCTTT
J gene: TRBJ1-1; D gene: -; clone size: few; V gene: TRBV29-1; CDR3 protein: CSVEDQQNTEAFF; CDR3 DNA: TGCAGCGTTGAAGATCAACAAAACACTGAAGCTTTCTTT
J gene: TRBJ2-5; D gene: TRBD2; clone size: few; V gene: TRBV19; CDR3 protein: CASSILASGSGETQYF; CDR3 DNA: TGTGCCAGTAGTATATTGGCTAGCGGGAGTGGGGAGACCCAGTACTTC
J gene: TRBJ1-4; D gene: -; clone size: -; V gene: TRBV4-1; CDR3 protein: CASSQGTVPNEKLFF; CDR3 DNA: TGCGCCAGCAGCCAAGGGACCGTTCCTAATGAAAAACTGTTTTTT
J gene: TRBJ1-1; D gene: -; clone size: -; V gene: TRBV3-1; CDR3 protein: CASSQVGYRQAFF; CDR3 DNA: TGTGCCAGCAGCCAAGTAGGGTATCGCCAAGCTTTCTTT
J gene: TRBJ1-4; D gene: -; clone size: -; V gene: TRBV6-5; CDR3 protein: CASSYEGSGEKLFF; CDR3 DNA: TGTGCCAGCAGTTACGAGGGGTCGGGTGAAAAACTGTTTTTT
J gene: TRBJ2-3; D gene: TRBD2; clone size: few; V gene: TRBV20-1; CDR3 protein: CSAGRDTRYF; CDR3 DNA: TGCAGTGCTGGGAGGGATACGCGGTATTTT
J gene: TRBJ1-2; D gene: -; clone size: -; V gene: TRBV20-1; CDR3 protein: CSASLGGDYGYTF; CDR3 DNA: TGCAGTGCTAGTTTGGGCGGGGACTATGGCTACACCTTC
J gene: TRBJ2-3; D gene: -; clone size: -; V gene: TRBV12-3/TRBV12-4; CDR3 protein: CASSLPLTRGWGVTQYF; CDR3 DNA: TGTGCCAGCAGTTTACCCCTAACTAGGGGTTGGGGTGTTACGCAGTATTTT
J gene: TRBJ2-2; D gene: -; clone size: -; V gene: TRBV4-2; CDR3 protein: CASSQVINTGELFF; CDR3 DNA: TGTGCCAGCAGCCAAGTGATCAACACCGGGGAGCTGTTTTTT
J gene: TRBJ2-7; D gene: -; clone size: few; V gene: TRBV12-3/TRBV12-4; CDR3 protein: CASSLLATAYEQYF; CDR3 DNA: TGTGCCAGCAGTTTGCTAGCTACGGCCTACGAGCAGTACTTC
J gene: TRBJ2-4; D gene: -; clone size: -; V gene: TRBV7-9; CDR3 protein: CASSPGRQGNLAKNIQYF; CDR3 DNA: TGTGCCAGCAGCCCAGGCCGTCAGGGAAATCTAGCCAAAAACATTCAGTACTTC
J gene: TRBJ2-1; D gene: TRBD2; clone size: -; V gene: TRBV7-9; CDR3 protein: CASSIPGLASYNEQFF; CDR3 DNA: TGTGCCAGCAGCATCCCGGGACTAGCGTCCTACAATGAGCAGTTCTTC
J gene: TRBJ2-7; D gene: TRBD1; clone size: -; V gene: TRBV10-3; CDR3 protein: CAITGQGYEQYF; CDR3 DNA: TGTGCCATCACAGGACAGGGGTACGAGCAGTACTTC